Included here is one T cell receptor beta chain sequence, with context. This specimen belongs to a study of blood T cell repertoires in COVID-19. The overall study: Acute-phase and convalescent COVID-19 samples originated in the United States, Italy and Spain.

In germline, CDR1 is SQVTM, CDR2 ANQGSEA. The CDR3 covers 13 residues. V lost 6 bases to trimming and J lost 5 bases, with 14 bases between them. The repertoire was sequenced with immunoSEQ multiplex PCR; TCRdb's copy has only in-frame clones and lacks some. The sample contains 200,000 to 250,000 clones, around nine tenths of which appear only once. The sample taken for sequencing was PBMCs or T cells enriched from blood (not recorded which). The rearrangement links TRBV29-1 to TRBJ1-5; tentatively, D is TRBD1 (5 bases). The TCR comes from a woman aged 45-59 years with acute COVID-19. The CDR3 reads CSVQKQDDQPQHF. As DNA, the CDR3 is TGCAGCGTGCAGAAACAGGACGATCAGCCCCAGCATTTT.